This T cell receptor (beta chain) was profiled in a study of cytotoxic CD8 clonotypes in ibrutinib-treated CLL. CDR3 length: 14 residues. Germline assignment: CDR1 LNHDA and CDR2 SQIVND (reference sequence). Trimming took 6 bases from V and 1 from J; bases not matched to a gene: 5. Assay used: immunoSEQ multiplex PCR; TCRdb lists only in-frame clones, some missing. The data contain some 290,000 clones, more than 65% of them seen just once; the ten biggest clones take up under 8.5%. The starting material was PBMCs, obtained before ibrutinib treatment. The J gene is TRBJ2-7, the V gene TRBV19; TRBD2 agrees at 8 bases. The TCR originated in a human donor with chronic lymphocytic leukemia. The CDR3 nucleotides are TGTGCCAGTAGACGGGAGGGCCTGTCCTACGAGCAGTACTTC. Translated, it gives CASRREGLSYEQYF.